This T cell receptor beta chain was identified in a study of beta chain features in type 1 diabetes. Study in general: Sorted cells, 90 million to 130 million in number, were examined across all samples.

Germline-derived CDR1 and CDR2 are LNHDA and SQIVND (reference sequence). The CDR3 runs to 13 residues. Trimming cost V 5 bases and J 5 bases; bases outside gene matches: 5. All of the isolated RNA was reverse transcribed, so expressed TCRB transcripts were sequenced. Profiling relied on immunoSEQ multiplex PCR, and the TCRdb table lists in-frame clones only, not all of them. The sample lists roughly 170,000 clones; about 13% were seen once. Sequencing input: central memory CD4+ T cells from blood. The chain joins TRBV19 to TRBJ2-7; 8 bases map to TRBD1. The source is a woman aged 18-30 years in good health. The CDR3: CASSRDRGDEQYF. CDR3 in DNA: TGTGCCAGTAGTCGTGACAGGGGCGACGAGCAGTACTTC. The whole variable domain, filled in from reference TRBV19 and TRBJ2-7, reads DGGITQSPKYLFRKEGQNVTLSCEQNLNHDAMYWYRQDPGQGLRLIYYSQIVNDFQKGDIAEGYSVSREKKESFPLTVTSAQKNPTAFYLCASSRDRGDEQYFGPGTRLTVT.